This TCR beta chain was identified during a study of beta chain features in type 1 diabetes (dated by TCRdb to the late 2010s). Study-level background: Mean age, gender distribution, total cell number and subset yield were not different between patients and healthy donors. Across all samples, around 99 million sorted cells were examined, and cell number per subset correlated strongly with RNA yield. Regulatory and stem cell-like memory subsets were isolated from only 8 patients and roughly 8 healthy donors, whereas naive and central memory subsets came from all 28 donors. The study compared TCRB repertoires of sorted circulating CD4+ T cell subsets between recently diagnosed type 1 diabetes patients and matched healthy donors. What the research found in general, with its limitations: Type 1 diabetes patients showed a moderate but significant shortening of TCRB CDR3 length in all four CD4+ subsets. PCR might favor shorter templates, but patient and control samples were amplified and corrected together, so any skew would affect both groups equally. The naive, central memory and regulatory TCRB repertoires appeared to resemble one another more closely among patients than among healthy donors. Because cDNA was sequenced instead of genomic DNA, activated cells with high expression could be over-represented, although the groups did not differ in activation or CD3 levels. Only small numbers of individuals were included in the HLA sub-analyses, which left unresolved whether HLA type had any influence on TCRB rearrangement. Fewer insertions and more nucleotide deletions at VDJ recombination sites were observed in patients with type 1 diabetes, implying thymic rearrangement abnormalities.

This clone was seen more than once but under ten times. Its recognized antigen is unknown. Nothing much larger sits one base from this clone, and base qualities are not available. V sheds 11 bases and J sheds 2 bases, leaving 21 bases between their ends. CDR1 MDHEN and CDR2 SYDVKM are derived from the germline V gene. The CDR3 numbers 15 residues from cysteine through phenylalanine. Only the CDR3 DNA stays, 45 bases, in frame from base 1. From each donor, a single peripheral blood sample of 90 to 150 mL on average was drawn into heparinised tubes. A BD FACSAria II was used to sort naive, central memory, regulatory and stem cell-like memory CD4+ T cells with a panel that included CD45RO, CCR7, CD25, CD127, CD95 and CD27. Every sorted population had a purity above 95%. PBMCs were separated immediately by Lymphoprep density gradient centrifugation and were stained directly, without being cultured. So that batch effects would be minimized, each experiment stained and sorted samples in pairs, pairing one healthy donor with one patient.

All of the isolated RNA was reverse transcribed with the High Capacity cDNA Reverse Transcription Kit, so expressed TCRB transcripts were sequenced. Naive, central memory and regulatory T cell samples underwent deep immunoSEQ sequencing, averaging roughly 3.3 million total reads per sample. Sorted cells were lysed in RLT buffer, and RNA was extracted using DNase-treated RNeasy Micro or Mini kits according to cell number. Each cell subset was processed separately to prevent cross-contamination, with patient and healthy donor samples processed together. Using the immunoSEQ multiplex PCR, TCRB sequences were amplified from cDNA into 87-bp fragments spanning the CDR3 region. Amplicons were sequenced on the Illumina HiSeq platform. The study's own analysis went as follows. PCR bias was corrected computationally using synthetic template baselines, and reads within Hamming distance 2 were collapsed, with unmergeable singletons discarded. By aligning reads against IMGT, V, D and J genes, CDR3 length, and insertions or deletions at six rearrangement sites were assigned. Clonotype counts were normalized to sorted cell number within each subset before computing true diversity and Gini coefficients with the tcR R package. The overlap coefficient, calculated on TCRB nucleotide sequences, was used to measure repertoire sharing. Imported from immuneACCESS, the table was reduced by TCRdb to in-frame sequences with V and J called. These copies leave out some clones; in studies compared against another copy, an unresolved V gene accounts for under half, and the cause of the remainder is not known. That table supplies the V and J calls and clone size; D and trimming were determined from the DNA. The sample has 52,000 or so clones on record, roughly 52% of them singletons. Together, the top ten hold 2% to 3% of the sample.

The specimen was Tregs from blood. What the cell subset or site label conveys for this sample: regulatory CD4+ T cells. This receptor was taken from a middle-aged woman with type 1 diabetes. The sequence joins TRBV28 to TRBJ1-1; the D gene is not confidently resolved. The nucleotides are TGTGCCGGTGGGGAGCAGGTCTTCCAAAACACTGAAGCTTTCTTT. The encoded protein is CAGGEQVFQNTEAFF.